These T cell receptor beta chains were read from a single sample in a study of regulatory T cells in long-lasting Graves disease. A single record per CDR3 protein comes from TCRdb applying MiXCR to the multiplex PCR reads. The sample yields around 300,000 distinct CDR3 sequences, 22% seen once. This specimen consisted of peripheral blood mononuclear cells (PBMCs), obtained when the disease was refractory, from a patient treated with antithyroid drugs. The receptors here all came from a female donor with Graves disease. The CDR3 runs from the conserved cysteine through the conserved F or W. D genes are given only for firm matches. Clone sizes are given selectively: once, few, many, or a class where the clone is expanded.

abundance: many; d_gene: -; v_gene: TRBV7-2; j_gene: TRBJ2-7; CDR3aa: CASSFRSGDIPYEQYF; CDR3nt: TGTGCCAGCAGCTTTCGGTCTGGGGACATACCCTACGAGCAGTACTTC
abundance: few; d_gene: -; v_gene: TRBV5-8; j_gene: TRBJ1-1; CDR3aa: CASSVINGGAEAFF; CDR3nt: TGTGCCAGCAGTGTGATAAATGGAGGCGCTGAAGCTTTCTTT
abundance: -; d_gene: -; v_gene: TRBV15; j_gene: TRBJ2-7; CDR3aa: CATSRGNSYEQYF; CDR3nt: TGTGCCACCAGCAGAGGTAACTCCTACGAGCAGTACTTC
abundance: -; d_gene: -; v_gene: TRBV10-3; j_gene: TRBJ2-7; CDR3aa: CAISDRDLTYEQYF; CDR3nt: TGTGCCATCAGTGACCGGGATCTAACCTACGAGCAGTACTTC
abundance: -; d_gene: TRBD2; v_gene: TRBV20-1; j_gene: TRBJ2-1; CDR3aa: CSALATAGGPIYEQFF; CDR3nt: TGCAGTGCCCTAGCGACAGCGGGAGGGCCAATATATGAGCAGTTCTTC
abundance: many; d_gene: -; v_gene: TRBV28; j_gene: TRBJ2-2; CDR3aa: CASSFWHTGELFF; CDR3nt: TGTGCCAGCAGTTTCTGGCACACCGGGGAGCTGTTTTTT
abundance: many; d_gene: -; v_gene: TRBV11-2; j_gene: TRBJ2-7; CDR3aa: CASSLMRTYEQYF; CDR3nt: TGTGCCAGCAGCTTAATGCGAACCTACGAGCAGTACTTC
abundance: many; d_gene: -; v_gene: TRBV12-3/TRBV12-4; j_gene: TRBJ1-1; CDR3aa: CASSSIVGNTEAFF; CDR3nt: TGTGCCAGCAGTTCGATTGTTGGGAACACTGAAGCTTTCTTT
abundance: few; d_gene: -; v_gene: TRBV28; j_gene: TRBJ2-5; CDR3aa: CASKYLETQYF; CDR3nt: TGTGCCAGCAAGTATTTGGAGACCCAGTACTTC
abundance: few; d_gene: -; v_gene: TRBV5-1; j_gene: TRBJ1-4; CDR3aa: CASSLDGDTTNEKLFF; CDR3nt: TGCGCCAGCAGCTTGGATGGGGATACAACTAATGAAAAACTGTTTTTT
abundance: many; d_gene: TRBD1; v_gene: TRBV11-1; j_gene: TRBJ2-7; CDR3aa: CASSADRFSYEQYF; CDR3nt: TGTGCCAGCAGCGCGGACAGGTTCTCCTACGAGCAGTACTTC
abundance: few; d_gene: TRBD2; v_gene: TRBV5-1; j_gene: TRBJ2-1; CDR3aa: CASSSRTSGSGDEQFF; CDR3nt: TGCGCCAGCAGCTCTAGGACTAGCGGGAGCGGGGATGAGCAGTTCTTC
abundance: few; d_gene: -; v_gene: TRBV10-3; j_gene: TRBJ2-7; CDR3aa: CAISESLTGPNYEQYF; CDR3nt: TGTGCCATCAGTGAGTCCTTGACGGGACCTAACTACGAGCAGTACTTC
abundance: few; d_gene: TRBD1; v_gene: TRBV5-1; j_gene: TRBJ2-7; CDR3aa: CASSPGTGGLYEQYF; CDR3nt: TGCGCCAGCAGCCCAGGGACAGGGGGACTGTACGAGCAGTACTTC
abundance: many; d_gene: TRBD1; v_gene: TRBV5-1; j_gene: TRBJ1-2; CDR3aa: CASSLDRGVYGYTF; CDR3nt: TGCGCCAGCAGCTTGGACAGGGGGGTCTATGGCTACACCTTC
abundance: few; d_gene: TRBD1; v_gene: TRBV19; j_gene: TRBJ1-5; CDR3aa: CAVQGQANQPQHF; CDR3nt: TGTGCCGTACAGGGACAGGCCAATCAGCCCCAGCATTTT
abundance: many; d_gene: TRBD2; v_gene: TRBV7-2; j_gene: TRBJ2-5; CDR3aa: CASSPGLAGEGTQYF; CDR3nt: TGTGCCAGCAGCCCGGGACTAGCGGGAGAGGGGACCCAGTACTTC
abundance: few; d_gene: -; v_gene: TRBV5-1; j_gene: TRBJ2-5; CDR3aa: CASSWEPTGETQYF; CDR3nt: TGCGCCAGCAGCTGGGAGCCAACGGGGGAGACCCAGTACTTC
abundance: few; d_gene: TRBD1; v_gene: TRBV11-2; j_gene: TRBJ1-4; CDR3aa: CASSLTGERGTNEKLFF; CDR3nt: TGTGCCAGCAGCTTGACAGGGGAGAGAGGAACTAATGAAAAACTGTTTTTT
abundance: many; d_gene: -; v_gene: TRBV29-1; j_gene: TRBJ2-7; CDR3aa: CSVTLPWMGDYEQYF; CDR3nt: TGCAGCGTCACCCTCCCATGGATGGGGGACTACGAGCAGTACTTC
abundance: few; d_gene: -; v_gene: TRBV30; j_gene: TRBJ1-4; CDR3aa: CAWSVGRVEANEKLFF; CDR3nt: TGTGCCTGGAGTGTGGGCAGGGTTGAGGCTAATGAAAAACTGTTTTTT
abundance: -; d_gene: -; v_gene: TRBV28; j_gene: TRBJ1-1; CDR3aa: CASSFTRGSVNTEAFF; CDR3nt: TGTGCCAGCAGTTTTACCAGGGGCAGCGTGAACACTGAAGCTTTCTTT
abundance: -; d_gene: -; v_gene: TRBV6-1; j_gene: TRBJ2-7; CDR3aa: CASSVPRQTGDEQYF; CDR3nt: TGTGCCAGCAGTGTTCCTCGGCAGACGGGGGACGAGCAGTACTTC
abundance: few; d_gene: TRBD1; v_gene: TRBV7-9; j_gene: TRBJ2-2; CDR3aa: CASSRTGGYTGELFF; CDR3nt: TGTGCCAGCAGCCGGACAGGGGGCTACACCGGGGAGCTGTTTTTT
abundance: few; d_gene: -; v_gene: TRBV25-1; j_gene: TRBJ1-2; CDR3aa: CASSGGTETMGYTF; CDR3nt: TGTGCCAGCAGTGGAGGGACGGAAACTATGGGCTACACCTTC
abundance: many; d_gene: -; v_gene: TRBV20-1; j_gene: TRBJ2-7; CDR3aa: CSAILGSYEQYF; CDR3nt: TGCAGTGCCATATTGGGGTCCTACGAGCAGTACTTC
abundance: few; d_gene: -; v_gene: TRBV5-1; j_gene: TRBJ1-4; CDR3aa: CASSLVAGTEKLFF; CDR3nt: TGCGCCAGCAGCTTGGTTGCGGGGACGGAAAAACTGTTTTTT
abundance: few; d_gene: -; v_gene: TRBV25-1; j_gene: TRBJ2-5; CDR3aa: CASSESSGWYQETQYF; CDR3nt: TGTGCCAGCAGTGAATCGAGCGGATGGTACCAAGAGACCCAGTACTTC